One sample yielded the 12 T cell receptor beta chains listed below, sequenced in a study of T cells in localized non-small cell lung cancer. The repertoire was sequenced with immunoSEQ multiplex PCR; TCRdb's copy has only in-frame clones and lacks some. The sample shows 10,000 to 15,000 clones, approximately 84% of them seen only once. The sequencing used peripheral blood, collected before any cancer treatment. The source is a male donor older than 55 with stage I squamous cell lung carcinoma.

The chain uses TRBV30 and TRBJ1-1, with TRBD1 as a possible D gene (5 bases). V was trimmed by 0 bases and J by 6 bases, leaving 14 bases between them. CDR1 and CDR2 (germline): GTSNPN, SVGIG (reference sequence). The length of the CDR3 is 14 residues. CDR3 in amino acids: CAWSVNRAGPEAFF. The CDR3 nucleotides read TGTGCCTGGAGTGTAAATCGTGCAGGGCCTGAAGCTTTCTTT.

This chain connects TRBV28 to TRBJ1-1; 7 positions match TRBD1. CDR3 length: 16 amino acids. Germline V gene data show CDR1 as MDHEN and CDR2 as SYDVKM. V lost 3 bases, J lost 1 base, and 8 bases stayed unmatched. CDR3 in amino acids: CASSFEDRAGNTEAFF. For the CDR3, the DNA is TGTGCCAGCAGTTTCGAAGACAGGGCTGGGAACACTGAAGCTTTCTTT.

The CDR3 DNA follows: TGCAGTGCTAGAGTAGGAAAGGAGCAGTTCTTC. Translation: CSARVGKEQFF. V usage is TRBV20-1 and J usage is TRBJ2-1; D uncertain. The CDR3 runs 11 residues. Trimming took 1 base from V and 10 from J, leaving 8 bases between them. From germline, CDR1 is DFQATT and CDR2 SNEGSKA (reference sequence).

The V call is TRBV7-9, the J call TRBJ1-5, with D possibly TRBD1 on 5 matching bases. V was trimmed by 5 bases and J by 4 bases, leaving 15 bases between them. The CDR3 runs to 15 residues. CDR1 is SEHNR and CDR2 is FQNEAQ in the germline V gene (reference sequence). CDR3 DNA: TGTGCCAGCAGCCCCTTGATTGGGGGAAATCAGCCCCAGCATTTT. Protein sequence: CASSPLIGGNQPQHF.

The chain joins TRBV2 to TRBJ1-2; D gene ambiguous. V gave up 3 bases and J gave up 0 bases, with 8 bases separating them. This CDR3 contains 14 residues. In germline, CDR1 is SNHLY, CDR2 FYNNEI. The CDR3 DNA follows: TGTGCCAGCAGTGAGGGCAGGACTAACTATGGCTACACCTTC. It is translated as CASSEGRTNYGYTF. Using reference TRBV2 and TRBJ1-2 for the parts outside the CDR3, the full variable domain is EPEVTQTPSHQVTQMGQEVILRCVPISNHLYFYWYRQILGQKVEFLVSFYNNEISEKSEIFDDQFSVERPDGSNFTLKIRSTKLEDSAMYFCASSEGRTNYGYTFGSGTRLTVV.

This clone was detected a few times. The chain has TRBV28 and TRBJ2-7, with TRBD1 matching over 9 bases. The CDR3 spans 15 residues. Germline CDR1 and CDR2: MDHEN and SYDVKM. V was pared by 6 bases and J by 4 bases, with 10 bases of the junction left unmatched. For the CDR3, the DNA is TGTGCCAGCAGGATCGAGGGACAGGGTCTTTACGAGCAGTACTTC. This encodes CASRIEGQGLYEQYF.

The rearrangement joins TRBV19 to TRBJ2-5; 11 bases map to TRBD1. This CDR3 has 15 residues. Germline values: CDR1 LNHDA, CDR2 SQIVND (reference sequence). Trimming cost V 5 bases and J 4 bases; bases outside gene matches: 6. In nucleotides, the CDR3 is TGTGCCAGTAGTTCCGGGACAGGGGGTCGAGAGACCCAGTACTTC. It yields the protein CASSSGTGGRETQYF. Complete variable domain (other parts from reference TRBV19 and TRBJ2-5): DGGITQSPKYLFRKEGQNVTLSCEQNLNHDAMYWYRQDPGQGLRLIYYSQIVNDFQKGDIAEGYSVSREKKESFPLTVTSAQKNPTAFYLCASSSGTGGRETQYFGPGTRLLVL.

The chain employs TRBV19 and TRBJ2-1, with 9 positions matching TRBD1. This CDR3 has 15 residues. Germline CDR1 LNHDA, CDR2 SQIVND (reference sequence). V trimming: 5 bases; J trimming: 8 bases; junction bases outside the gene matches: 10. CDR3: CASSQQGAPSHEQFF. DNA of the CDR3: TGTGCCAGTAGTCAACAGGGGGCTCCGTCTCATGAGCAGTTCTTC.

The chain recombines TRBV29-1 with TRBJ2-7, with D hard to call. CDR3 length: 13 amino acids. Trimming left V 0 bases short and J 0 bases short, with 6 bases between. Germline V gene lookup returns CDR1 SQVTM and CDR2 ANQGSEA. The CDR3 spells CSVEDSSSYEQYF. CDR3 sequence (DNA): TGCAGCGTTGAAGATTCCTCCTCCTACGAGCAGTACTTC.

This chain's CDR3 is CASIDRLDYGYTF. In nucleotides, the CDR3 is TGTGCCAGTATCGACAGATTGGACTATGGCTACACCTTC. The chain joins TRBV19 to TRBJ1-2; perhaps TRBD1 as D (5 bases). Trimming removed 7 bases from V and 3 bases from J, with 12 bases in between. Looked up from germline, CDR1 is LNHDA and CDR2 is SQIVND (reference sequence). CDR3 length: 13 amino acids.

In its sample, this clone was seen a few times. The CDR3 DNA reads as TGCGCCAGCAGCCATAGCAAACAGGGGTACGAGCAGTACTTC. Translating it yields CASSHSKQGYEQYF. This rearrangement joins TRBV4-1 to TRBJ2-7; 7 nucleotides match TRBD1. This CDR3 has 14 amino acids. The V gene's germline CDR1 is MGHRA and CDR2 YSYEKL. With 3 bases clipped from V and 4 bases from J, the junction kept 6 bases outside the gene matches.

V and J are TRBV12-5 and TRBJ2-5, with D possibly matching TRBD2 (5 bases). This CDR3 contains 14 residues. CDR1 and CDR2 from the germline V gene are LGHNT and FRNRAP. V was shortened by 2 bases and J by 5 bases, with 12 bases between the two germline ends. The CDR3 DNA reads TGTGCTAGTGGTTTGCCCGAGGGTAGGGAGACCCAGTACTTC. Translating it yields CASGLPEGRETQYF.